The 21 T cell receptor beta chains reported below all come from one sample, sequenced in a study of blood T cell repertoires in COVID-19. Sequenced by immunoSEQ multiplex PCR; TCRdb stores in-frame clones only, minus some. The sample carries roughly 300,000 clones, 70% to 90% recorded once. Sequences were obtained from PBMCs or T cells enriched from blood (not recorded which). All receptors derive from a woman younger than 45 who had recovered from COVID-19.

The chain has TRBV5-1 and TRBJ1-5; D remains unclear. Germline V gives CDR1 SGHRS, CDR2 YFSETQ. V was pared by 5 bases and J by 3 bases, with 15 bases between. There are 15 residues in the CDR3. The CDR3 here is CASSRAGGDNQPQHF. The CDR3 DNA follows: TGCGCCAGCAGTCGAGCGGGTGGGGACAATCAGCCCCAGCATTTT.

This clone was counted once. This sequence joins TRBV28 and TRBJ1-1; D is ambiguous. Trimming took 8 bases from V and 4 from J, leaving 26 bases between them. Germline CDR1 and CDR2: MDHEN and SYDVKM. The CDR3 totals 17 residues. For the CDR3, the DNA is TGTGCCAGCCTTTTAGGGAGAGGCAGTCGTGGCGGCACTGAAGCTTTCTTT. Translated: CASLLGRGSRGGTEAFF.

This clone has just one count. The J gene is TRBJ1-2, the V gene TRBV15; TRBD1 agrees at 9 bases. Looked up from germline, CDR1 is LNHNV and CDR2 is YYDKDF (reference sequence). This CDR3 has 15 amino acids. The V gene end was trimmed by 7 bases and the J gene end by 3 bases; junction bases not matched to a gene: 9. The CDR3 loop reads CATTPMWTGDYGYTF. Written as DNA, the CDR3 is TGTGCCACCACTCCCATGTGGACAGGGGACTATGGCTACACCTTC.

The chain uses TRBV27 and TRBJ2-2, with D unclear. This CDR3 contains 15 residues. The V gene's germline CDR1 is MNHEY and CDR2 SMNVEV (reference sequence). V was shortened by 3 bases and J by 5 bases, with 13 bases between the two germline ends. The CDR3 spells CASSLQSSLTGELFF. In DNA, the CDR3 is TGTGCCAGCAGTTTGCAGTCCTCCCTTACCGGGGAGCTGTTTTTT.

J is TRBJ1-2 and V is TRBV5-8; 9 bases agree with TRBD1. The CDR3 runs to 15 residues. V shed 1 base and J 8 bases; nucleotides not matched to a gene: 9. The V gene's germline CDR1 is SGHTS and CDR2 YDEGEE. The chain's CDR3 is CASSLKGTGRNGYTF. In DNA form, the CDR3 reads TGTGCCAGCAGCTTGAAAGGGACAGGGCGGAACGGCTACACCTTC. The complete variable domain, with remaining parts taken from reference TRBV5-8 and TRBJ1-2, reads EAGVTQSPTHLIKTRGQQATLRCSPISGHTSVYWYQQALGLGLQFLLWYDEGEERNRGNFPPRFSGRQFPNYSSELNVNALELEDSALYLCASSLKGTGRNGYTFGSGTRLTVV.

The chain is built from TRBV20-1 and TRBJ2-1; 8 bases agree with TRBD2. CDR1 DFQATT and CDR2 SNEGSKA come from the germline V gene (reference sequence). CDR3 length: 13 amino acids. With 3 bases clipped from V and 6 bases from J, the junction kept 4 bases outside the gene matches. DNA of the CDR3: TGCAGTGCTAGTTGGAGCGGGGGCAATGAGCAGTTCTTC. Translated, it gives CSASWSGGNEQFF.

The chain carries TRBV3-1 (or the pseudogene TRBV3-2) and TRBJ2-5; tentative D call: TRBD2 (6 bases). The germline gives CDR1 LGHDT, CDR2 YNNKEL (reference sequence). There are 12 residues in the CDR3. With 4 bases removed from V and 5 bases from J, the gap between germline ends came to 8 bases. CDR3 DNA sequence: TGTGCCAGCAGCCGGGGGAGGGAGACCCAGTACTTC. Encoded protein: CASSRGRETQYF.

V and J are TRBV23-1 and TRBJ1-2; the D gene is possibly TRBD1 (5 bases). TRBV23-1 is known as an ORF, though its function is uncertain. The V and J ends lost 2 bases and 4 bases respectively, with 17 bases between them. There are 16 residues in the CDR3. The CDR3 DNA is TGCGCCAGCAGTCAACGAAGTCGACAGCTCCCCTATGGCTACACCTTC. It is translated as CASSQRSRQLPYGYTF.

J is TRBJ1-6 and V is TRBV30; D is ambiguous. The V and J ends lost 0 bases and 0 bases respectively, with 12 bases between them. This CDR3 has 17 amino acids. From germline, CDR1 is GTSNPN and CDR2 SVGIG (reference sequence). CDR3 amino acids: CAWSVLGWSSYNSPLHF. As DNA, the CDR3 is TGTGCCTGGAGTGTATTGGGTTGGAGCTCCTATAATTCACCCCTCCACTTT. Full variable domain (rest looked up from reference TRBV30 and TRBJ1-6): SQTIHQWPATLVQPVGSPLSLECTVEGTSNPNLYWYRQAAGRGLQLLFYSVGIGQISSEVPQNLSASRPQDRQFILSSKKLLLSDSGFYLCAWSVLGWSSYNSPLHFGNGTRLTVT.

The V gene is TRBV10-3, the J gene TRBJ1-4; TRBD1 might be the D (5 bases). The CDR3 is 13 amino acids. Germline V gene data show CDR1 as ENHRY and CDR2 as SYGVKD. The V gene lost 6 bases and the J gene lost 6 bases, with 11 bases spanning the gap. CDR3 loop: CAIRPGTDEKLFF. As DNA, the CDR3 is TGTGCCATCAGACCCGGGACTGATGAAAAACTGTTTTTT.

Turning to this clone: Relative to the germline gene, one junction end is altered; a read error may explain this. The J gene is TRBJ2-6, the V gene TRBV5-4, with D possibly TRBD1 on 5 matching bases. CDR3 length: 16 residues. Germline CDR1 SGHNT, CDR2 YYREEE (reference sequence). In DNA, the CDR3 is TGTGCCAGCAGCCTAGACATGCCCTCTGGGGCCAACGTTCTGACTTTC. It yields the protein CASSLDMPSGANVLTF.

V and J are TRBV5-1 and TRBJ1-6; a possible D gene is TRBD1 (5 bases). V was shortened by 4 bases and J by 6 bases, with 17 bases between the two germline ends. Germline V lookup: CDR1 SGHRS, CDR2 YFSETQ. This CDR3 spans 16 amino acids. The chain's CDR3 is CASSRAGGGVNSPLHF. The CDR3 DNA follows: TGCGCCAGCAGCCGCGCGGGTGGGGGGGTTAATTCACCCCTCCACTTT.

V gene TRBV27 combines with J gene TRBJ1-6, with D unresolved. Trimming took 5 bases from V and 11 from J, leaving 16 bases between them. CDR3 length equals 14 residues. CDR1 is MNHEY and CDR2 is SMNVEV in the germline V gene (reference sequence). The CDR3 coding sequence is TGTGCCAGCAGTCTCGAGAGGGCCGGTACACCCCTCCACTTT. Protein product: CASSLERAGTPLHF.

This chain connects TRBV6-5 to TRBJ1-2; D gene unclear. Per the germline V gene, CDR1 is MNHEY and CDR2 is SVGAGI. Trimming removed 10 bases at V and 4 bases at J, with 7 bases between. The CDR3 extends over 10 amino acids. The CDR3 loop is CATDSYGYTF. The CDR3 region has the DNA TGTGCCACCGACTCCTATGGCTACACCTTC.

This chain joins TRBV6-5 and TRBJ1-1; 9 nucleotides line up with TRBD1. The CDR3 spans 15 residues. Germline loops: CDR1 MNHEY, CDR2 SVGAGI. V shed 2 bases, J shed 5 bases, and the junction held 6 bases outside the gene matches. The CDR3 DNA reads TGTGCCAGCAGTTACGTGGGACAGGGTAGGACTGAAGCTTTCTTT. Amino acid sequence: CASSYVGQGRTEAFF.

V usage is TRBV19 and J usage is TRBJ1-5, with 7 bases lining up with TRBD1. Germline V gives CDR1 LNHDA, CDR2 SQIVND (reference sequence). V lost 7 bases, J lost 3 bases, and 9 bases stayed unmatched. CDR3 length: 15 residues. The CDR3 nucleotides are TGTGCCAGTACCGAGGGTGAGGGGGCCAATCAGCCCCAGCATTTT. This sequence encodes CASTEGEGANQPQHF.

The chain recombines TRBV12-3 or TRBV12-4 with TRBJ2-7; no firm D call. This CDR3 has 13 residues. V was pared by 0 bases and J by 7 bases, with 10 bases between. The CDR3 region is CASSLAVKAEQYF. The CDR3 bases are TGTGCCAGCAGTTTAGCGGTGAAAGCTGAGCAGTACTTC.

The V gene is TRBV18, the J gene TRBJ1-1, with D unclear. V lost 0 bases and J lost 1, with 15 bases in between. The CDR3 sequence is 17 residues long. Germline assignment: CDR1 KGHSH and CDR2 LQKENI. Written as DNA, the CDR3 is TGTGCCAGCTCACCACCGGCCGGGCGCGGGAGGAACACTGAAGCTTTCTTT. Amino acids: CASSPPAGRGRNTEAFF.

This clone has just one count. The chain is built from TRBV3-1 (or the pseudogene TRBV3-2) and TRBJ2-7; 7 bases are shared with TRBD1. Germline assignment: CDR1 LGHDT and CDR2 YNNKEL (reference sequence). The junction had 5 bases not matched to a gene; V was cut back by 1 base and J by 2 bases. CDR3 length: 15 residues. The CDR3 nucleotides read TGTGCCAGCAGCCAAGCAGGGGGTGTTACCTACGAGCAGTACTTC. As protein: CASSQAGGVTYEQYF.

The chain recombines TRBV18 with TRBJ2-2, with D possibly matching TRBD1 (6 bases). Germline loops: CDR1 KGHSH, CDR2 LQKENI. V dropped 1 base and J dropped 3 bases, with 9 bases sitting between them. The CDR3 has 15 residues. CDR3 loop: CASSPQGVHTGELFF. The DNA of the CDR3 is TGTGCCAGCTCACCACAGGGGGTGCACACCGGGGAGCTGTTTTTT.

The V gene is TRBV14, the J gene TRBJ2-3; D may be TRBD1 (6 bases). CDR3 length equals 12 residues. Deletions cut 3 bases from V and 6 bases from J, with 7 bases between. The germline CDR1 and CDR2 sequences are SGHDN and FVKESK. CDR3: CASSHRGDTQYF. The DNA for the CDR3 is TGTGCCAGCAGCCATAGGGGGGATACGCAGTATTTT.